A single sample is the source of the 2 T cell receptor beta chains below, sequenced in a study of cytomegalovirus exposure and HLA in healthy donors. With 60 Vbeta and 13 Jbeta primers, the PCR was carried out. Assay used: immunoSEQ multiplex PCR; TCRdb lists only in-frame clones, some missing. The sample lists around 200,000 clones; around 79% were seen once. Sequenced: PBMCs. These receptors all stem from a woman aged 25 to 39 in good health and CMV-seropositive.

The chain links TRBV7-2 to TRBJ1-3; weak D call: TRBD1 (6 bases). Trimming cost V 4 bases and J 0 bases, with 13 bases left between them. Germline V lookup: CDR1 SGHTA, CDR2 FQGNSA. The CDR3 covers 16 residues. The CDR3 DNA is TGTGCCAGCAGCTCGAGGACAGACTACTCTGGAAACACCATATATTTT. This translates into CASSSRTDYSGNTIYF.

The chain links TRBV2 to TRBJ1-6; 7 nucleotides align to TRBD1. This CDR3 is built from 16 residues. Germline CDR1 is SNHLY and CDR2 is FYNNEI. J lost 6 bases, V lost 3 bases, and 8 bases had no gene match. CDR3 bases: TGTGCCAGCAGTGACTCAGGGGGAATTGCTAATTCACCCCTCCACTTT. It codes for CASSDSGGIANSPLHF.